This T cell receptor (beta chain) was recorded in a study of T cells after yellow fever vaccination. Study conclusions and caveats: Repertoires sorted by FACS could include abundant clonotypes that are contaminants from the bulk population. Most primary-vaccination clones recurred post-booster (around 95% CD4, roughly 90% CD8).

CDR3 length: 14 residues. Germline V gene sequence: CDR1 SGHTA, CDR2 FQGNSA. The V and J ends lost 7 bases and 0 bases respectively, with 10 bases between them. Researchers made TCR cDNA using 5'RACE template switching, and this step added a universal primer site and UMIs. TCRdb recomputed calls from the 5' RACE reads with MiXCR, one row per CDR3 protein. Of around 300,000 distinct CDR3 sequences in the sample, 10% to 15% were seen once. The sample holds a few counts of this clonotype. The antigen remains unidentified. The specimen comprised CD4+ T cells sorted from PBMCs, sampled 45 days after the yellow fever booster vaccination. The rearrangement joins TRBV7-2 to TRBJ1-5; D remains ambiguous. The origin of this receptor is a man aged 25 to 40 who received the YFV17D yellow fever vaccine. CDR3 coding DNA: TGTGCCAGCAACTCGGGGAATAGCAATCAGCCCCAGCATTTT. It translates to CASNSGNSNQPQHF. Combining the CDR3 with reference TRBV7-2 and TRBJ1-5 gives the whole variable domain GAGVSQSPSNKVTEKGKDVELRCDPISGHTALYWYRQSLGQGLEFLIYFQGNSAPDKSGLPSDRFSAERTGGSVSTLTIQRTQQEDSAVYLCASNSGNSNQPQHFGDGTRLSIL.